This entry lists 26 T cell receptor beta chains sequenced from one sample in a study of vaccination effects on CD4 cells after COVID-19. These receptors lack a known antigen. Upon completion of under eleven days in culture, CD4+ T cells were isolated. A positive SARS-CoV-2 PCR test fell between March and December 2020. Participants received two doses of either the BNT162b2 or mRNA-1273 vaccine. Profiling relied on immunoSEQ multiplex PCR, and the TCRdb table lists in-frame clones only, not all of them. The repertoire holds tens of thousands of clones, roughly four fifths seen once, with more than 6.5% in the top ten. Specimen: CD4+ T cells from PBMCs cultured without peptide, collected after COVID-19 vaccination. Receptors were obtained from a human donor who had a prior SARS-CoV-2 infection.

This chain joins TRBV19 and TRBJ2-1, with D perhaps matching TRBD2 (6 bases). This CDR3 spans 15 amino acids. In germline, CDR1 is LNHDA, CDR2 SQIVND (reference sequence). Trimming removed 2 bases from V and 7 bases from J, with 15 bases in between. The CDR3 coding sequence is TGTGCCAGTAGTATACCGGGCGGGATTAGGAATGAGCAGTTCTTC. Translating gives CASSIPGGIRNEQFF.

The chain joins TRBV10-2 to TRBJ1-1; TRBD1 matches 7 bases. CDR3 length: 12 amino acids. Trimming at V came to 10 bases and at J to 5 bases, leaving 7 bases not matched to a gene. Looked up from germline, CDR1 is WSHSY and CDR2 is SAAADI. The CDR3 DNA reads TGCGCCACAGGGGGTACGTCGACTGAAGCTTTCTTT. The encoded protein is CATGGTSTEAFF.

This chain uses TRBV6-4 with TRBJ2-1, with 9 positions matching TRBD1. After removal of 3 bases from V and 7 bases from J, the junction contained 7 bases not matched to a gene. Germline V lookup: CDR1 MRHNA, CDR2 SNTAGT. This CDR3 comprises 15 residues. CDR3 bases: TGTGCCAGCAGTGAGTACAGGGGGCTACGGAATGAGCAGTTCTTC. It translates to CASSEYRGLRNEQFF.

V and J are TRBV14 and TRBJ2-1; 7 positions match TRBD1. The germline V gene has CDR1 SGHDN and CDR2 FVKESK. V gave up 4 bases and J gave up 10 bases; unmatched junction bases: 10. This CDR3 region has 14 residues. CDR3 coding DNA: TGTGCCAGCAGCCCGTTAGGACAGGCCCGAGAGCAGTTCTTC. Its protein is CASSPLGQAREQFF.

The genes are TRBV10-3 and TRBJ2-7; D possibly corresponds to TRBD1 (5 bases). The V end was cut by 3 bases, the J end by 3 bases, with 21 bases between. CDR3 length: 17 amino acids. CDR1 is ENHRY and CDR2 is SYGVKD in the germline V gene. CDR3 nucleotides: TGTGCCATCAGTGACGGGCTGAGGCAGGGAACATTCTACGAGCAGTACTTC. Amino acid sequence: CAISDGLRQGTFYEQYF.

The chain couples TRBV6-2 or TRBV6-3 to TRBJ1-4; TRBD1 agrees at 10 bases. V shed 2 bases, J shed 3 bases, and the junction held 15 bases outside the gene matches. The CDR3 spans 20 residues. Germline CDR1 reads MNHEY; CDR2 reads SVGEGT. This CDR3 is CASSYGDRGDGGIANEKLFF. In nucleotides, the CDR3 is TGTGCCAGCAGTTACGGGGACAGGGGCGATGGGGGGATTGCTAATGAAAAACTGTTTTTT.

The chain is built from TRBV18 and TRBJ2-1; D possibly corresponds to TRBD2 (5 bases). In germline, CDR1 is KGHSH, CDR2 LQKENI. The V and J ends lost 3 bases and 0 bases respectively, with 15 bases between them. The CDR3 is made up of 17 amino acids. This chain's CDR3 is CASSPFFSVGSYNEQFF. CDR3 coding DNA: TGTGCCAGCTCACCGTTTTTTAGCGTAGGCTCCTACAATGAGCAGTTCTTC.

V is TRBV14 and J is TRBJ2-7; D remains ambiguous. The CDR3 runs to 14 residues. Per germline, CDR1 SGHDN and CDR2 FVKESK. Trimming removed 2 bases from V and 4 bases from J, with 12 bases in between. CDR3 in DNA: TGTGCCAGCAGCCAAAACCATGGCGGATACGAGCAGTACTTC. This encodes CASSQNHGGYEQYF. The complete variable domain, with remaining parts taken from reference TRBV14 and TRBJ2-7, reads EAGVTQFPSHSVIEKGQTVTLRCDPISGHDNLYWYRRVMGKEIKFLLHFVKESKQDESGMPNNRFLAERTGGTYSTLKVQPAELEDSGVYFCASSQNHGGYEQYFGPGTRLTVT.

The chain links TRBV18 to TRBJ2-7; TRBD1 might be the D (5 bases). This CDR3 contains 14 residues. Germline CDR1 and CDR2: KGHSH and LQKENI. V was shortened by 2 bases and J by 3 bases, with 11 bases between the two germline ends. As DNA, the CDR3 is TGTGCCAGCTCACCAGGGCAGGGAAACTACGAGCAGTACTTC. Protein product: CASSPGQGNYEQYF.

The chain has TRBV5-1 and TRBJ2-1, with 11 bases identical to TRBD2. The V and J ends lost 2 bases and 4 bases, in that order; junction bases with no gene match: 2. The CDR3 runs 15 residues. Germline values: CDR1 SGHRS, CDR2 YFSETQ. The CDR3 nucleotides read TGCGCCAGCAGCTTAACTAGCGGGAGTTACAATGAGCAGTTCTTC. Translation: CASSLTSGSYNEQFF.

The chain links TRBV6-5 to TRBJ1-1; D is ambiguous. The germline CDR1 and CDR2 sequences are MNHEY and SVGAGI. V shed 5 bases and J shed 11 bases, with 18 bases lying between them. This CDR3 region has 13 residues. The CDR3 nucleotides read TGTGCCAGCAGTCCAAGGGCAGAAACCTTGGCTTTCTTT. It codes for CASSPRAETLAFF.

The CDR3 DNA follows: TGTGCCAGCAGTTACTCATCCGGGTCCTACAATGAGCAGTTCTTC. Amino acid sequence: CASSYSSGSYNEQFF. V usage is TRBV6-5 and J usage is TRBJ2-1; D is ambiguous. V lost 0 bases and J lost 1, with 7 bases in between. The CDR3 contains 15 residues. The germline gives CDR1 MNHEY, CDR2 SVGAGI.

The chain combines TRBV29-1 with TRBJ1-1, with a tentative D call TRBD1 (5 bases). V lost 6 bases to trimming and J lost 2 bases, with 13 bases between them. This CDR3 spans 13 amino acids. Germline V gene sequence: CDR1 SQVTM, CDR2 ANQGSEA. CDR3 DNA: TGCAGCGTCGTGGGGCAGCCAAACACTGAAGCTTTCTTT. Translating gives CSVVGQPNTEAFF.

V is TRBV2 and J is TRBJ2-2; no reliable D call. In germline, CDR1 is SNHLY, CDR2 FYNNEI. CDR3 length: 14 residues. V gave up 2 bases and J gave up 1 base, with 5 bases separating them. The CDR3 nucleotides read TGTGCCAGCAGTGAAACCAGGAACACCGGGGAGCTGTTTTTT. As protein: CASSETRNTGELFF.

Worth noting for this clone: At one of its ends the junction is not consistent with the germline gene, which may arise from a read error. The V call is TRBV12-3 or TRBV12-4, the J call TRBJ1-6, with D possibly matching TRBD1 (6 bases). The CDR3 is 12 residues long. CDR3 residues: CASSLGTSHLHF. The CDR3 bases are TGTGCCAGCAGCTTAGGGACATCCCACCTCCACTTT.

V is TRBV11-3 and J is TRBJ1-3; D is ambiguous. Looked up from germline, CDR1 is SGHNT and CDR2 is YENEEA. V lost 1 base, J lost 0 bases, and 7 bases lay in between. The CDR3 covers 15 residues. Here the CDR3 reads CASSLVFSSGNTIYF. CDR3 nucleotide sequence: TGTGCCAGCAGCTTAGTATTTAGCTCTGGAAACACCATATATTTT.

This clone came up once. The rearrangement joins TRBV29-1 to TRBJ2-1; D might be TRBD2 (6 bases). With 8 bases removed from V and 4 bases from J, the gap between germline ends came to 15 bases. The CDR3 consists of 13 residues. The germline V gene encodes CDR1 SQVTM and CDR2 ANQGSEA. CDR3 DNA: TGCAGCAGCCTGACTAGGGGTTACAATGAGCAGTTCTTC. Amino acid sequence: CSSLTRGYNEQFF.

A remark on this clone: One junction end does not reproduce the germline sequence, and a read error may be involved. The gene calls are TRBV7-9 and TRBJ1-4; D possibly corresponds to TRBD1 (5 bases). From germline, CDR1 is SEHNR and CDR2 FQNEAQ (reference sequence). The CDR3 sequence is 14 residues long. In DNA, the CDR3 is TGTGCCAGCAGTTTAGGGGCTGGTCGGGAAAAACTGTTTTTT. It yields the protein CASSLGAGREKLFF.

V and J are TRBV12-3 or TRBV12-4 and TRBJ1-1; D unclear. Trimming removed 7 bases at V and 0 bases at J, with 9 bases between. This CDR3 region has 13 residues. The CDR3 reads CASKIQMNTEAFF. The CDR3 DNA reads as TGTGCCAGCAAGATACAGATGAACACTGAAGCTTTCTTT.

This chain uses TRBV6-2 or TRBV6-3 with TRBJ2-3; 13 bases agree with TRBD2. Per germline, CDR1 MNHEY and CDR2 SVGEGT. CDR3 length equals 17 residues. Trimming at V came to 6 bases and at J to 3 bases, leaving 9 bases not matched to a gene. The DNA for the CDR3 is TGTGCCAGCAGCTCCGAACTAGCGGGAGGGGGAACAGATACGCAGTATTTT. It yields the protein CASSSELAGGGTDTQYF.

The chain carries TRBV9 and TRBJ2-3; a weak D match, TRBD2 (6 bases). CDR1 is SGDLS, CDR2 YYNGEE, per germline. The CDR3 has 13 amino acids. Between the trimmed V and J ends, which lost 3 bases and 1 base, there was a span of 6 bases. The CDR3 nucleotides read TGTGCCAGCAGCGGGGGGGGCACAGATACGCAGTATTTT. This gives the protein CASSGGGTDTQYF.

This chain uses TRBV4-2 with TRBJ2-7; the match to TRBD2 covers 12 bases. V lost 2 bases, J lost 3 bases, and 5 bases stayed unmatched. This CDR3 is built from 16 residues. Germline CDR1 and CDR2: LGHNA and YNFKEQ. The CDR3 nucleotides are TGTGCCAGCAGCCAACAAGGACTAGCGGGAAACTACGAGCAGTACTTC. This translates into CASSQQGLAGNYEQYF.

This chain joins TRBV11-2 and TRBJ2-7; 9 nucleotides match TRBD1. This CDR3 has 16 residues. V shed 5 bases and J 2 bases; nucleotides not matched to a gene: 10. The germline gives CDR1 SGHAT, CDR2 FQNNGV. CDR3: CASSLTGQGGTYEQYF. The CDR3 region has the DNA TGTGCCAGCAGCCTGACGGGACAGGGAGGCACCTACGAGCAGTACTTC.

This chain links TRBV7-6 with TRBJ1-1, with D maybe TRBD1 (6 bases). The ends were cut back, 2 bases at V and 2 bases at J, with 15 bases in the middle. Per germline, CDR1 SGHVS and CDR2 FNYEAQ. CDR3 length: 16 residues. The CDR3 DNA is TGTGCCAGCAGCTTATTGTTCCTGACAGGTAACACTGAAGCTTTCTTT. This encodes CASSLLFLTGNTEAFF.

In this sample, this clone turned up a few times. The chain is built from TRBV11-3 and TRBJ2-7; 11 nucleotides agree with TRBD2. CDR3 length equals 16 residues. V dropped 5 bases and J dropped 7; count of bases not matched to a gene: 13. Germline assignment: CDR1 SGHNT and CDR2 YENEEA. The CDR3 is CASSPTSGGALKEQYF. The CDR3 DNA is TGTGCCAGCAGCCCAACTAGCGGGGGCGCTTTGAAAGAGCAGTACTTC. Variable domain in full (rest from reference TRBV11-3 and TRBJ2-7): EAGVVQSPRYKIIEKKQPVAFWCNPISGHNTLYWYLQNLGQGPELLIRYENEEAVDDSQLPKDRFSAERLKGVDSTLKIQPAELGDSAVYLCASSPTSGGALKEQYFGPGTRLTVT.

The J gene is TRBJ2-7, the V gene TRBV6-2 or TRBV6-3; D call uncertain. This CDR3 has 18 residues. The germline V gene has CDR1 MNHEY and CDR2 SVGEGT. The ends were cut back, 2 bases at V and 0 bases at J, with 20 bases in the middle. The CDR3 is CASSYPGVGLWSSYEQYF. CDR3 nucleotide sequence: TGTGCCAGCAGTTACCCTGGCGTCGGCCTCTGGAGCTCCTACGAGCAGTACTTC.